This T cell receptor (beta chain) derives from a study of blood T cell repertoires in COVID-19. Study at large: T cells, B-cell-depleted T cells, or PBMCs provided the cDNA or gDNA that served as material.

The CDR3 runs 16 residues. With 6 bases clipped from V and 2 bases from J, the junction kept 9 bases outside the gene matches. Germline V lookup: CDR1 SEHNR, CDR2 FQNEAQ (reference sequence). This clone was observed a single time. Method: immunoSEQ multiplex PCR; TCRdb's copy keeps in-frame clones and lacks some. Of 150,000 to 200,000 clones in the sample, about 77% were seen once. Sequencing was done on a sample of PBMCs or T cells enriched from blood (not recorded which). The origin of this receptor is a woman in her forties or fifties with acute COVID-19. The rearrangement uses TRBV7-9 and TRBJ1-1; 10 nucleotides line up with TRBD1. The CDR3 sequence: CASRTGTGVDNTEAFF. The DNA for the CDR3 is TGTGCCAGCAGGACCGGGACAGGGGTAGATAACACTGAAGCTTTCTTT.